This T cell receptor (beta chain) was recorded in a study of T cells in Graves' hyperthyroidism and ophthalmopathy. The TCR beta CDR3 regions underwent amplification using RNA transcripts as the source. HTBI primers were used for first-round RT-PCR of the TCR CDR3. One entry per CDR3 protein, called by TCRdb with MiXCR from the multiplex PCR reads. The sample holds about 340,000 distinct CDR3 sequences, 15% to 20% seen once. This clonotype was recorded many times. V shed 6 bases and J shed 2 bases, with 10 bases lying between them. Germline V lookup: CDR1 MNHNS, CDR2 SASEGT. This CDR3 is built from 13 residues.

This receptor was obtained from a woman in her forties or fifties with Graves' hyperthyroidism. The chain uses TRBV6-1 and TRBJ2-5; a weak D match, TRBD1 (6 bases). The material sequenced was blood. The DNA for the CDR3 is TGTGCCAGCAGGGACAGTGCGCAAGAGACCCAGTACTTC. Amino acids: CASRDSAQETQYF.